The entry below describes one TCR beta chain. Its target is unknown. CDR1 and CDR2 (germline): SGHRS, YFSETQ. Trimming removed 0 bases from V and 7 bases from J, with 26 bases in between. CDR3 size: 18 residues. These data belong to a study of post-analysis software for immune sequencing data. Findings and limits, study-wide: Higher frequency in patients than in controls was seen for about five TRBV segments, with TRBV5-6, TRBV5-1 and TRBV20-1 among them.

TCR beta cDNA libraries had unique molecular identifiers. Yield was some 500,000 cDNA molecules from roughly 0.93 to 9.6 million T cells. A single record per CDR3 protein comes from TCRdb applying MiXCR to the PCR reads. The sample contains over 250,000 distinct CDR3 sequences, 35% to 45% of which appear only once. V is TRBV5-1 and J is TRBJ2-7, with D tentatively TRBD2 (5 bases). Sequenced: blood. The clonotype was recovered from a girl aged 5-17 years with multiple sclerosis. CDR3 DNA sequence: TGCGCCAGCAGCTTGGACTCCCAGGCTAAGCGGACCCGTTTGGAGCAGTACTTC. It encodes CASSLDSQAKRTRLEQYF.